This T cell receptor (beta chain) was sequenced during a study of T cells in localized non-small cell lung cancer. Study-level findings and limits: Uninvolved adjacent lung had the highest recorded T cell clonality, with tumor below it. A denser population of T cells in blood accompanied longer overall survival. Out of the top 100 tumor clones, a median approximately 57 were seen in adjacent lung. The tumor had only one region sequenced, so heterogeneity remains possible.

In germline, CDR1 is ENHRY, CDR2 SYGVKD. The CDR3 extends over 17 amino acids. V was pared by 0 bases and J by 6 bases, with 11 bases of the junction left unmatched. Sequenced by immunoSEQ multiplex PCR; TCRdb stores in-frame clones only, minus some. The sample records more than 20,000 clones, 86% being singletons. To note about this clone: As yet, its antigen is unknown.

The receptor comes from a female donor over 55 with stage I lung adenocarcinoma. The chain combines TRBV10-3 with TRBJ2-7, with 10 bases aligning to TRBD1. The sample in question was peripheral blood, obtained before any cancer treatment. The CDR3 DNA reads as TGTGCCATCAGTGAGTCGAAGGGGACAGGGGATCGTTCCGAGCAGTACTTC. This encodes CAISESKGTGDRSEQYF.